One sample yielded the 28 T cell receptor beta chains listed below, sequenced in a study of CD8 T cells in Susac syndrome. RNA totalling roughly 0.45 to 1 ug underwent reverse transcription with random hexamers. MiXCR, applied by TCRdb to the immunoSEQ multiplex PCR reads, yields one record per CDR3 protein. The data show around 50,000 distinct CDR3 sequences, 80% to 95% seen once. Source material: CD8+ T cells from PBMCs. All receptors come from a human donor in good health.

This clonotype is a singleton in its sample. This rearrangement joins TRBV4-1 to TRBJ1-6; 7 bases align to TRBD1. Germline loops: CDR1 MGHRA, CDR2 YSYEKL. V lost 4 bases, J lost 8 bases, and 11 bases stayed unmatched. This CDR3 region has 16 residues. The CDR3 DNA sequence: TGCGCCAGCAGCCTGTTCGACAGGGTGAAGTATTCACCCCTCCACTTT. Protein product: CASSLFDRVKYSPLHF.

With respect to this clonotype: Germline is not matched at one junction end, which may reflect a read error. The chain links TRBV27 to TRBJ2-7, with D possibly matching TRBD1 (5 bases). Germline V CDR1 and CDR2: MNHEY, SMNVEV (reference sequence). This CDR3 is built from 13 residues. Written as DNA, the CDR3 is TGTGCCAGCAGTCAGGGCGCCTCCAACGAGCAGTACTTC. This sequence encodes CASSQGASNEQYF.

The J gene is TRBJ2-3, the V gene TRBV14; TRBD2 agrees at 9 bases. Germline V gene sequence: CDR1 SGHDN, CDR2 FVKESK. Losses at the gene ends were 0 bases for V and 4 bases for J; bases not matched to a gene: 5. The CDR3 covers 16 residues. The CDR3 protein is CASSQDWREGPDTQYF. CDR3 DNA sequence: TGTGCCAGCAGCCAAGATTGGCGGGAGGGCCCAGATACGCAGTATTTT.

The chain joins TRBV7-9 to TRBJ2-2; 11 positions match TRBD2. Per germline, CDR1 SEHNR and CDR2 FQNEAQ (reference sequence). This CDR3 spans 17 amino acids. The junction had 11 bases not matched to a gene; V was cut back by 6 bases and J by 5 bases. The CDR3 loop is CASSLTSGSTRTGELFF. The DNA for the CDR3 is TGTGCCAGCAGTTTAACTAGCGGGAGTACGAGGACCGGGGAGCTGTTTTTT.

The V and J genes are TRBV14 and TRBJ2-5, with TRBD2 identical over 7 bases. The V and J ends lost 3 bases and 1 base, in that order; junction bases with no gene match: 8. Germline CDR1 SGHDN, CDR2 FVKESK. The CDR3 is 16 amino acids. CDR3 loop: CASSHGSGGIQETQYF. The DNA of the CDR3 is TGTGCCAGCAGCCACGGGTCGGGAGGCATCCAAGAGACCCAGTACTTC.

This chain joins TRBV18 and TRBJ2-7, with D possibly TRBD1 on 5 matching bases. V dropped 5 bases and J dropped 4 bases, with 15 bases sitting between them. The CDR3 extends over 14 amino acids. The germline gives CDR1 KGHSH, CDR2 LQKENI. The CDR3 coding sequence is TGTGCCAGCTCATCGTCAGGGTCCGCTTACGAGCAGTACTTC. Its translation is CASSSSGSAYEQYF. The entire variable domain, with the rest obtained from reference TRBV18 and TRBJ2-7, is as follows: NAGVMQNPRHLVRRRGQEARLRCSPMKGHSHVYWYRQLPEEGLKFMVYLQKENIIDESGMPKERFSAEFPKEGPSILRIQQVVRGDSAAYFCASSSSGSAYEQYFGPGTRLTVT.

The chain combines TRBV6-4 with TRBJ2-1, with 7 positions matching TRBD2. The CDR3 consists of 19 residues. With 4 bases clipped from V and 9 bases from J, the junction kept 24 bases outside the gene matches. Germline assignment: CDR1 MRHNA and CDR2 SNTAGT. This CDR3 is CASSVAGVCLCYGPPEQFF. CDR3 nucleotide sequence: TGTGCCAGCAGTGTCGCGGGAGTTTGTCTTTGTTACGGGCCCCCTGAGCAGTTCTTC.

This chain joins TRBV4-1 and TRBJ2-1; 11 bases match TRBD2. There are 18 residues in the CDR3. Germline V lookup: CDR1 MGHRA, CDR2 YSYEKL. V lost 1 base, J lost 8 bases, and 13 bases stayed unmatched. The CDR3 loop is CASSQAPPTSGRLDEQFF. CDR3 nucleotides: TGCGCCAGCAGCCAAGCCCCCCCTACTAGCGGGAGACTCGATGAGCAGTTCTTC.

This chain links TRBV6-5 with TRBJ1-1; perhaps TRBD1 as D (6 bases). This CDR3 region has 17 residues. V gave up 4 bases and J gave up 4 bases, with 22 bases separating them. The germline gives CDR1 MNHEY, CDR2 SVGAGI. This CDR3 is CASSFNRAGLGSTEAFF. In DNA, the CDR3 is TGTGCCAGCAGTTTTAACAGGGCAGGATTAGGGAGCACTGAAGCTTTCTTT.

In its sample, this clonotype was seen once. The CDR3, as DNA: TGTGCCAGCAGCAGTGGTGGGGAGACCCAGTACTTC. It translates to CASSSGGETQYF. The rearrangement uses TRBV7-9 and TRBJ2-5; D call uncertain. Germline loops: CDR1 SEHNR, CDR2 FQNEAQ (reference sequence). The CDR3 runs to 12 residues. V gave up 5 bases and J gave up 5 bases, with 9 bases separating them.

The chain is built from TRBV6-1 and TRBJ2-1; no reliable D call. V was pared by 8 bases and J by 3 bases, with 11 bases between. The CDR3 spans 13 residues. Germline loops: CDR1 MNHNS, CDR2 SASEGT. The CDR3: CASLIPYYNEQFF. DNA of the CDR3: TGTGCCAGCTTGATCCCATACTACAATGAGCAGTTCTTC.

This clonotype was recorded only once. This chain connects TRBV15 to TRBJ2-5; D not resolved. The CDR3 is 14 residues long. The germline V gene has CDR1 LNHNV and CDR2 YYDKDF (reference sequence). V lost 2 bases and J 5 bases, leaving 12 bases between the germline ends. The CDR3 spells CATSRTVPGETQYF. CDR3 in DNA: TGTGCCACCAGCAGAACTGTCCCCGGCGAGACCCAGTACTTC.

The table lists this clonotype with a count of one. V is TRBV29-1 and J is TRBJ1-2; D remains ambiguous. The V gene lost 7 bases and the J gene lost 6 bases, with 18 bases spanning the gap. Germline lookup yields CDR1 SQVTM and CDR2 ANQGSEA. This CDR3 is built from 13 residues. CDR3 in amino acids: CSAWTSPNHGYTF. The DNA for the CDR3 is TGCAGCGCGTGGACTTCTCCCAACCATGGCTACACCTTC.

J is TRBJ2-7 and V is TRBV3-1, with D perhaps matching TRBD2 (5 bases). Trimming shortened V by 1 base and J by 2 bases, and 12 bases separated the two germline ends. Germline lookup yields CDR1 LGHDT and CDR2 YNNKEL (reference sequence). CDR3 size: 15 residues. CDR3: CASSQGRGFPYEQYF. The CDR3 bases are TGTGCCAGCAGCCAAGGTAGAGGGTTCCCCTACGAGCAGTACTTC.

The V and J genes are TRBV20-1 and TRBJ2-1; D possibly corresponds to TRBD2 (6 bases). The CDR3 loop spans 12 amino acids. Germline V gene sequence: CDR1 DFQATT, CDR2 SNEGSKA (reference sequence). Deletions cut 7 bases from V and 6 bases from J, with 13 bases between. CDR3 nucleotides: TGCAGTGGCTGCGGGACTGCCAATGAGCAGTTCTTC. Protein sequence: CSGCGTANEQFF.

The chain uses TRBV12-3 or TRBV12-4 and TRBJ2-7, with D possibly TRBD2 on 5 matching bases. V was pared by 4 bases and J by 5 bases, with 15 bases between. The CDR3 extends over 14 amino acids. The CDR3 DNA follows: TGTGCCAGCAGTTCTTCCGCGCCGACTAACGAGCAGTACTTC. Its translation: CASSSSAPTNEQYF.

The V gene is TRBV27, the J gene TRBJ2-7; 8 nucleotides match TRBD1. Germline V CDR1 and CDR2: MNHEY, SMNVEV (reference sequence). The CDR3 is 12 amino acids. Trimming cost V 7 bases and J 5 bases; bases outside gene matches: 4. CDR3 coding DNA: TGTGCCAGCACCGCAGGGGGCGACGAGCAGTACTTC. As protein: CASTAGGDEQYF.

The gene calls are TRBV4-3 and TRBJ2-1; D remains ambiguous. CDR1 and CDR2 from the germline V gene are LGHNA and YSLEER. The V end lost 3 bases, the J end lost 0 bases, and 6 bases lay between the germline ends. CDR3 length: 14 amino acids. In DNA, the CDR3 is TGCGCCAGCAGCCATACGGTCTCCTACAATGAGCAGTTCTTC. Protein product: CASSHTVSYNEQFF.

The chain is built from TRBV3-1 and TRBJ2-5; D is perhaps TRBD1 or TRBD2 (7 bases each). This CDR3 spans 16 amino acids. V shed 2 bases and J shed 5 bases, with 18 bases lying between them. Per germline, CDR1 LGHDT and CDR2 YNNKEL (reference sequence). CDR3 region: CASSQQGLGGGETQYF. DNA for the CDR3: TGTGCCAGCAGCCAACAAGGACTAGGGGGCGGCGAGACCCAGTACTTC.

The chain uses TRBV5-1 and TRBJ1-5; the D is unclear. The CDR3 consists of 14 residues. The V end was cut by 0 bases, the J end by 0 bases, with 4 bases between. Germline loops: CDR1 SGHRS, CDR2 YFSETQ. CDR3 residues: CASSLGTSNQPQHF. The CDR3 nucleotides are TGCGCCAGCAGCTTGGGCACTAGCAATCAGCCCCAGCATTTT.

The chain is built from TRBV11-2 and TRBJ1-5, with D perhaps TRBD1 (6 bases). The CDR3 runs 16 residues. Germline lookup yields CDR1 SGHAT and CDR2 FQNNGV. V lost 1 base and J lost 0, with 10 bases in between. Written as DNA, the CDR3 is TGTGCCAGCAGCTTAGGCACAGGGCTTAGCAATCAGCCCCAGCATTTT. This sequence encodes CASSLGTGLSNQPQHF.

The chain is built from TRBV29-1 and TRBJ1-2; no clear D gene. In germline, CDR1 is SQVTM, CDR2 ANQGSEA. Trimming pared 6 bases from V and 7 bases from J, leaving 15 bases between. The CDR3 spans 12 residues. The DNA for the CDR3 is TGCAGCGTGAGGTGGGGAAGCGGTGGCTACACCTTC. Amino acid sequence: CSVRWGSGGYTF.

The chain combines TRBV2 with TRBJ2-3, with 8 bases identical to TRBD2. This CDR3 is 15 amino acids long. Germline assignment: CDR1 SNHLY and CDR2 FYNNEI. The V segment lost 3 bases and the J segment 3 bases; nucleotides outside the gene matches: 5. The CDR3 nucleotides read TGTGCCAGCAGTGAGCCTAGCGGGTCGACAGATACGCAGTATTTT. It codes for CASSEPSGSTDTQYF.

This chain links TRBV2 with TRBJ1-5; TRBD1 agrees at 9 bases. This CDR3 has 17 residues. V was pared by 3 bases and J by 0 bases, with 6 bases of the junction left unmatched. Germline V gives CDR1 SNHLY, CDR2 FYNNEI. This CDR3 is CASSEAGTGYSNQPQHF. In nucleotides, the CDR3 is TGTGCCAGCAGTGAGGCCGGGACAGGGTATAGCAATCAGCCCCAGCATTTT. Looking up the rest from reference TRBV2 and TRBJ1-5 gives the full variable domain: EPEVTQTPSHQVTQMGQEVILRCVPISNHLYFYWYRQILGQKVEFLVSFYNNEISEKSEIFDDQFSVERPDGSNFTLKIRSTKLEDSAMYFCASSEAGTGYSNQPQHFGDGTRLSIL.

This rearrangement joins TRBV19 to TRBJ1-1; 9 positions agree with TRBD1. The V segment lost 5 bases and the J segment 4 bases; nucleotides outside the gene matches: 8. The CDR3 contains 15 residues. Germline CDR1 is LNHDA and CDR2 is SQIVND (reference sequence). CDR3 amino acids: CASSPGQGMGTEAFF. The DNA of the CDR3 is TGTGCCAGTAGTCCGGGACAGGGAATGGGCACTGAAGCTTTCTTT.

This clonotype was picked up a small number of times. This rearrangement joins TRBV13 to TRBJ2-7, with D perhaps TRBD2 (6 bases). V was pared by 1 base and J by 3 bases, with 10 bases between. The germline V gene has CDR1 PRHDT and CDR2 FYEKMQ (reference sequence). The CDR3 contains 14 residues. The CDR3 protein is CASSLAGGGYEQYF. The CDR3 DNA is TGTGCCAGCAGCTTAGCTGGGGGAGGCTACGAGCAGTACTTC.

Here the CDR3 reads CASSLLLAEWVAYEQYF. The CDR3, as DNA: TGTGCCAGCAGTTTGCTATTAGCCGAGTGGGTGGCCTACGAGCAGTACTTC. V and J are TRBV28 and TRBJ2-7, with D unclear. CDR3 length: 17 residues. The germline gives CDR1 MDHEN, CDR2 SYDVKM. V was cut by 3 bases and J by 2 bases, with 20 bases left in between.

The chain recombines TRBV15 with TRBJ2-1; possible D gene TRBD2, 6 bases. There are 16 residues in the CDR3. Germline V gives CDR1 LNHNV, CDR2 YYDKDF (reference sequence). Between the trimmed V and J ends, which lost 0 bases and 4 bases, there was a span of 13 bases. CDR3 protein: CATSRESSVVYNEQFF. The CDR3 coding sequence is TGTGCCACCAGCAGAGAATCTAGCGTCGTGTACAATGAGCAGTTCTTC.